These T cell receptor beta chains were read from a single sample in a study of T cell repertoires in cytomegalovirus infection. Each CDR3 protein gets one entry after TCRdb re-called the reads with MiXCR. The data contain hundreds of thousands of distinct CDR3 sequences, around 9.1% of them seen just once; the ten biggest clones take up less than 3%. The specimen sequenced was PBMCs. These receptors all come from a human donor in good health (CMV status not recorded). Some clones in this sample may be carry-over from other donors' samples. Both conserved end residues are part of each CDR3. The order of the fields is D gene, V gene, clone size, J gene, CDR3 protein, CDR3 DNA. D genes are given only for firm matches. Some rows mark clone size as missing; the rest say once, few, many or name a class of expanded clone.

-	TRBV5-4	many	TRBJ2-1	CASSLELLNEQFF	TGTGCCAGCAGCTTGGAACTCCTCAATGAGCAGTTCTTC
-	TRBV11-3	many	TRBJ2-1	CASSSRGGGNEQFF	TGTGCCAGCAGCTCCAGAGGAGGGGGCAATGAGCAGTTCTTC
-	TRBV6-2/TRBV6-3	many	TRBJ2-7	CASQTKRVYEQYF	TGTGCCAGCCAGACTAAGCGGGTCTACGAGCAGTACTTC
TRBD1	TRBV6-2/TRBV6-3	few	TRBJ1-1	CASSINRGAWAFF	TGTGCCAGCAGCATCAACAGGGGCGCTTGGGCTTTCTTT
-	TRBV20-1	many	TRBJ1-2	CSAKETAYGYTF	TGCAGTGCTAAAGAAACAGCCTATGGCTACACCTTC
TRBD2	TRBV20-1	many	TRBJ2-1	CSAQKLAGNYNEQFF	TGCAGTGCTCAAAAACTAGCGGGGAACTACAATGAGCAGTTCTTC
TRBD2	TRBV6-6	-	TRBJ2-3	CASSYPDGLAGGQKTDTQYF	TGTGCCAGCAGTTACCCCGACGGACTAGCGGGGGGGCAAAAGACAGATACGCAGTATTTT
-	TRBV11-3	many	TRBJ2-1	CASSLGGDEQFF	TGTGCCAGCAGCTTAGGGGGCGATGAGCAGTTCTTC
TRBD1	TRBV7-2	many	TRBJ1-2	CASSPGRDRINYGYTF	TGTGCCAGCAGCCCGGGCCGGGACAGAATTAACTATGGCTACACCTTC
TRBD2	TRBV6-4	-	TRBJ2-2	CASSREEGTGELFF	TGTGCCAGCAGCCGGGAGGAGGGGACCGGGGAGCTGTTTTTT
TRBD1	TRBV14	many	TRBJ2-2	CASSQLDRSSGGELFF	TGTGCCAGCAGCCAGTTGGACAGGTCGTCCGGCGGGGAGCTGTTTTTT
TRBD2	TRBV6-2/TRBV6-3	many	TRBJ2-5	CASSLAGGRGETQYF	TGTGCCAGCAGTTTGGCGGGGGGGCGGGGGGAGACCCAGTACTTC
-	TRBV7-8	many	TRBJ2-3	CASSPRLDTQYF	TGTGCCAGCAGCCCCCGACTAGATACGCAGTATTTT
-	TRBV29-1	-	TRBJ1-1	CSVVMRNTEAFF	TGCAGCGTTGTCATGAGGAACACTGAAGCTTTCTTT
TRBD2	TRBV7-2	many	TRBJ2-3	CASSLAGGTSGGNTQYF	TGTGCCAGCAGCTTAGCCGGGGGGACTAGCGGGGGGAATACGCAGTATTTT
-	TRBV20-1	many	TRBJ2-3	CSARVPLPGTDTQYF	TGCAGTGCTAGGGTTCCACTCCCCGGGACAGATACGCAGTATTTT
-	TRBV12-3/TRBV12-4	many	TRBJ1-4	CASSLFSSFEKLFF	TGTGCCAGCAGTCTATTCTCTTCGTTTGAAAAACTGTTTTTT
-	TRBV7-2	many	TRBJ1-1	CASSLRRQVEAFF	TGTGCCAGCAGCTTAAGACGGCAGGTTGAAGCTTTCTTT